Listed here are 12 T cell receptor beta chains from one sample, sequenced in a study of T-cell reconstitution after alpha-beta-depleted transplantation in children. As it was prepared, the TCRbeta library received unique molecular identifiers. TCRdb re-called the PCR reads through MiXCR, storing one row per CDR3 protein. The sample shows fewer than 130,000 distinct CDR3 sequences, 9% to 12% of them seen only once. Sequencing used PBMCs from the stem cell graft donor, obtained from the stem cell graft. These receptors were collected from a human donor who donated a stem cell graft to a child with acute lymphoblastic leukemia.

This clonotype was picked up many times. The J gene is TRBJ2-3, the V gene TRBV5-1; tentative D call: TRBD2 (6 bases). The CDR3 has 14 amino acids. Germline CDR1 and CDR2: SGHRS and YFSETQ. Trimming removed 6 bases from V and 4 bases from J, with 15 bases in between. CDR3 DNA: TGCGCCAGCAAGCCGGGGGAGGCACCAGATACGCAGTATTTT. This gives the protein CASKPGEAPDTQYF.

This clonotype was seen at least ten times. The chain couples TRBV29-1 to TRBJ2-7; TRBD1 matches at 9 bases. CDR1 SQVTM and CDR2 ANQGSEA come from the germline V gene. The CDR3 is 13 residues long. Losses at the gene ends were 7 bases for V and 5 bases for J; bases not matched to a gene: 9. This chain's CDR3 is CSGGTGTGNEQYF. The DNA of the CDR3 is TGCAGCGGCGGAACCGGGACAGGGAACGAGCAGTACTTC.

The V and J genes are TRBV7-9 and TRBJ2-7, with 7 bases matching TRBD1. The V gene's germline CDR1 is SEHNR and CDR2 FQNEAQ (reference sequence). V lost 9 bases and J lost 4; bases outside the gene matches: 18. This CDR3 is built from 16 residues. The CDR3 sequence: CARGFDRDVGLYEQYF. Written as DNA, the CDR3 is TGTGCCAGGGGCTTCGACAGGGATGTTGGCCTATACGAGCAGTACTTC. Looking up the rest from reference TRBV7-9 and TRBJ2-7 gives the full variable domain: DTGVSQNPRHKITKRGQNVTFRCDPISEHNRLYWYRQTLGQGPEFLTYFQNEAQLEKSRLLSDRFSAERPKGSFSTLEIQRTEQGDSAMYLCARGFDRDVGLYEQYFGPGTRLTVT.

There are many counts of this clonotype. The V call is TRBV12-3 or TRBV12-4, the J call TRBJ2-3; TRBD1 matches 8 bases. After removal of 5 bases from V and 5 bases from J, the junction contained 6 bases not matched to a gene. This CDR3 comprises 14 residues. For the CDR3, the DNA is TGTGCCAGCAGTCTACAGGGGGTACGAGATACGCAGTATTTT. This encodes CASSLQGVRDTQYF.

The chain links TRBV12-3 or TRBV12-4 to TRBJ2-7, with D tentatively TRBD1 (6 bases). This CDR3 has 16 amino acids. V was shortened by 1 base and J by 0 bases, with 13 bases between the two germline ends. The CDR3, as DNA: TGTGCCAGCAGTTTAGGAGGAGACAGGAGCTCCTACGAGCAGTACTTC. This gives the protein CASSLGGDRSSYEQYF.

This clonotype was detected many times. The chain carries TRBV3-1 and TRBJ2-5, with D unresolved. Germline CDR1 is LGHDT and CDR2 is YNNKEL (reference sequence). V dropped 0 bases and J dropped 2 bases, with 7 bases sitting between them. The CDR3 sequence is 14 residues long. The CDR3 DNA follows: TGTGCCAGCAGCCAAGATGGTCGGCAAGAGACCCAGTACTTC. It specifies CASSQDGRQETQYF.

This clonotype came up many times. The J gene is TRBJ2-7, the V gene TRBV7-8, with D unresolved. Trimming cost V 5 bases and J 6 bases, with 17 bases left between them. CDR1 is SGHVS, CDR2 FQNEAQ, per germline. This CDR3 has 14 amino acids. CDR3 residues: CASSHRASQREQYF. The CDR3 DNA reads TGTGCCAGCAGCCACCGGGCCTCTCAACGCGAGCAGTACTTC.

As concerns this clonotype: This may arise from a read error, as a much more abundant clone is one base away. The V and J genes are TRBV12-3 or TRBV12-4 and TRBJ1-1; D not resolved. The CDR3 contains 13 residues. CDR3 region: CASSLVAVTESFF. CDR3 nucleotides: TGTGCCAGCAGTTTAGTGGCGGTAACTGAATCTTTCTTT.

This clonotype was recorded many times. The V gene is TRBV21-1, the J gene TRBJ2-5; TRBD1 is the table's D call and was not checked against the DNA. TRBV21-1 is noted as a pseudogene. This CDR3 region has 15 residues. CDR3 coding DNA: TGTGCCAGCAGCAAAGGAACGGCGCTCCATGAGACCCAGTACTTC. Residues: CASSKGTALHETQYF.

This clonotype came up many times. The CDR3 nucleotides are TGTGCCAGCAGCTTAGGTCTCGGGACGGGCACTGAAGCTTTCTTT. It translates to CASSLGLGTGTEAFF. This sequence joins TRBV7-9 and TRBJ1-1, with TRBD1 as a possible D gene (5 bases). CDR3 size: 15 residues. The V end was cut by 1 base, the J end by 4 bases, with 13 bases between. Germline V CDR1 and CDR2: SEHNR, FQNEAQ (reference sequence).

The table lists this clonotype with a few counts. The chain couples TRBV5-1 to TRBJ2-1; D possibly corresponds to TRBD2 (6 bases). This CDR3 has 17 residues. Trimming left V 5 bases short and J 1 base short, with 19 bases between. Germline V gene lookup returns CDR1 SGHRS and CDR2 YFSETQ. CDR3 sequence: CASSSPAPGTSYNEQFF. As DNA, the CDR3 is TGCGCCAGCAGTTCACCGGCCCCAGGGACTTCCTACAATGAGCAGTTCTTC.

The sample holds many counts of this clonotype. V gene TRBV5-1 combines with J gene TRBJ1-6; D is unresolved. The germline V gene encodes CDR1 SGHRS and CDR2 YFSETQ. V lost 1 base and J 4 bases, leaving 9 bases between the germline ends. CDR3 size: 15 residues. The CDR3 nucleotides are TGCGCCAGCAGCTTGAGCACAGCTTATAATTCACCCCTCCACTTT. Its protein is CASSLSTAYNSPLHF.